This entry describes one TCR beta chain. Its antigen specificity is not known. Base qualities are not at hand, and no much larger clone is one base apart. These reads were obtained on an Illumina HiSeq 1500. TCRdb's own reprocessing of the public reads used fastp at Q25 and MiXCR and kept productive beta chains. Each record represents a unique CDR3 protein, reported with the most common genes and DNA among its rows. The sample contains about 160,000 distinct CDR3 sequences, about 22% of them found a single time. 20% to 30% of the sample is taken by the ten largest. Counted from cysteine to phenylalanine, this CDR3 has 16 amino acids. Only the CDR3 region is kept as DNA, spanning 48 bases read in frame from base 1. As encoded in the germline V gene (reference sequence), CDR1 is MNHEY while CDR2 is SMNVEV. From V the trimming removes 4 bases and from J it removes 7 bases, while the gene matches leave 10 bases of the junction unaccounted for.

Interpreted using the paper, the treatment or condition label stands for: in vitro stimulation with specific CMV peptide epitopes to enrich CMV-specific T cells. The data derive from a study of T cell repertoires in cytomegalovirus infection (dated by TCRdb to about 2019). About the study as a whole: Alongside well-studied HLA-B-restricted epitopes, the peptide stimulations were aimed at recently identified HLA-C-restricted CMV epitopes, whose presentation resists viral immunomodulation. The HLA type of each donor mattered for the analysis, because public TCR beta signatures pointed to carriage of CMV infection along with the matching HLA type. What the work shows at the level of the full study, not this receptor alone: In the ex vivo response, HLA-C-restricted CMV-specific TCR beta clonotypes were dominant, and in two of eight donors the single most frequent clonotype came from this HLA-C-restricted group. In both this cohort and an independent cohort of 350 to 400 donors, the cumulative frequency of public TCR beta family members distinguished carriers of CMV infection plus the relevant HLA type.

This receptor was identified in a human donor in good health (CMV status not recorded). Some clones in this sample may be carry-over from other donors' samples. Sample: CD8+ T cells from cultured PBMCs, taken from culture after CMV antigen stimulation. Here the chain combines TRBV27 and TRBJ1-2, and 12 junction bases match TRBD1. The nucleotide sequence reads as follows: TGTGCCAGCAGTTCACGACGGGGACAGGGGGCACGTGGCTACACCTTC. This translates into CASSSRRGQGARGYTF.